Below are 22 T cell receptor beta chains sequenced from a single sample in a study of T cell clonotyping in hematopoietic cell transplantation. Clones were read by immunoSEQ multiplex PCR, and TCRdb kept only the in-frame ones, dropping some. The repertoire holds tens of thousands of clones, with about 95% as singletons. Time point specified: recipient sample about 28 days before transplant, after cytoreduction. Sequencing was performed on peripheral blood mononuclear cells, taken before stem cell transplant. Receptors were obtained from a woman aged 45-59 years with acute myeloid leukemia. Some clones in this sample may be carry-over from other donors' samples.

The V and J genes are TRBV4-1 and TRBJ2-7; D gene uncertain. Germline V gene sequence: CDR1 MGHRA, CDR2 YSYEKL. CDR3 length equals 15 residues. Trimming took 2 bases from V and 0 from J, leaving 11 bases between them. The CDR3 reads CASSQFARSSYEQYF. The CDR3 coding sequence is TGCGCCAGCAGCCAATTCGCCCGGAGCTCCTACGAGCAGTACTTC.

The rearrangement links TRBV9 to TRBJ2-7; D is ambiguous. Trimming cost V 0 bases and J 4 bases, with 11 bases left between them. CDR1 is SGDLS, CDR2 YYNGEE, per germline. The length of the CDR3 is 14 residues. CDR3 bases: TGTGCCAGCAGCGTAGGCCAGGCGACGTACGAGCAGTACTTC. It yields the protein CASSVGQATYEQYF.

The chain couples TRBV4-1 to TRBJ2-5; TRBD2 agrees at 8 bases. There are 14 residues in the CDR3. The germline gives CDR1 MGHRA, CDR2 YSYEKL. V was pared by 7 bases and J by 0 bases, with 4 bases of the junction left unmatched. CDR3 DNA sequence: TGCGCCAGCATGGGCGGGGGGTACCAAGAGACCCAGTACTTC. It encodes CASMGGGYQETQYF.

The chain has TRBV29-1 and TRBJ2-5; a weak D match, TRBD1 (5 bases). The germline V gene has CDR1 SQVTM and CDR2 ANQGSEA. Trimming pared 8 bases from V and 2 bases from J, leaving 9 bases between. The CDR3 contains 11 residues. CDR3 in DNA: TGCAGCATTAGACAGCAAGAGACCCAGTACTTC. This encodes CSIRQQETQYF.

The genes are TRBV28 and TRBJ2-7; no definite D call. The V end lost 5 bases, the J end lost 3 bases, and 17 bases lay between the germline ends. The CDR3 runs to 15 residues. Germline V gene data show CDR1 as MDHEN and CDR2 as SYDVKM. The CDR3, as DNA: TGTGCCAGCAGTACTCAAGACACAGCAGTCTACGAGCAGTACTTC. Protein: CASSTQDTAVYEQYF. Together with reference TRBV28 and TRBJ2-7, the CDR3 gives the full variable domain: DVKVTQSSRYLVKRTGEKVFLECVQDMDHENMFWYRQDPGLGLRLIYFSYDVKMKEKGDIPEGYSVSREKKERFSLILESASTNQTSMYLCASSTQDTAVYEQYFGPGTRLTVT.

This chain links TRBV19 with TRBJ1-1; maybe TRBD1 (5 bases). Germline V gives CDR1 LNHDA, CDR2 SQIVND (reference sequence). This CDR3 comprises 12 residues. The germline V and J ends were trimmed by 4 bases and 3 bases, with 6 bases remaining between them. The CDR3 region has the DNA TGTGCCAGTAGTACAGGGTACACTGAAGCTTTCTTT. Translated: CASSTGYTEAFF.

The chain couples TRBV5-4 to TRBJ1-3, with TRBD1 matching 9 bases. Per germline, CDR1 SGHNT and CDR2 YYREEE (reference sequence). This CDR3 has 15 amino acids. V shed 2 bases, J shed 4 bases, and the junction held 4 bases outside the gene matches. CDR3 residues: CASSLQGATGNTIYF. CDR3 nucleotide sequence: TGTGCCAGCAGCTTACAGGGGGCGACCGGAAACACCATATATTTT.

The rearrangement uses TRBV6-5 and TRBJ1-6; the D gene is possibly TRBD1 (5 bases). CDR1 and CDR2 from the germline V gene are MNHEY and SVGAGI. CDR3 length equals 14 residues. V lost 6 bases and J lost 5, with 11 bases in between. CDR3 nucleotides: TGTGCCAGCAGGCCAGGGAGGGATAATTCACCCCTCCACTTT. Translation gives CASRPGRDNSPLHF.

V usage is TRBV28 and J usage is TRBJ2-7; TRBD1 aligns across 10 bases. The V segment lost 5 bases and the J segment 5 bases; nucleotides outside the gene matches: 9. CDR3 size: 15 residues. The germline V gene has CDR1 MDHEN and CDR2 SYDVKM. This chain's CDR3 is CASSGRDRGADEQYF. DNA of the CDR3: TGTGCCAGCAGTGGCCGGGACAGGGGTGCGGACGAGCAGTACTTC.

This chain joins TRBV27 and TRBJ2-1; 8 nucleotides line up with TRBD2. The CDR3 has 15 amino acids. Germline V gene sequence: CDR1 MNHEY, CDR2 SMNVEV (reference sequence). With 6 bases clipped from V and 0 bases from J, the junction kept 4 bases outside the gene matches. The CDR3 DNA is TGTGCCAGCAGGGCGAGCGGGAGCTCCTACAATGAGCAGTTCTTC. It specifies CASRASGSSYNEQFF.

This chain uses TRBV28 with TRBJ2-5, with D maybe TRBD2 (6 bases). The V end was cut by 7 bases, the J end by 0 bases, with 15 bases between. Germline CDR1 and CDR2: MDHEN and SYDVKM. This CDR3 has 15 amino acids. CDR3 sequence reads: CASTRWRADQETQYF. For the CDR3, the DNA is TGTGCCAGCACTCGGTGGAGGGCCGACCAAGAGACCCAGTACTTC.

About this clone itself: The junction differs from germline at one of its ends, possibly a read error. The chain joins TRBV19 to TRBJ1-1; D is unclear. Looked up from germline, CDR1 is LNHDA and CDR2 is SQIVND (reference sequence). The CDR3 loop spans 14 amino acids. The CDR3: CASSIPGLNSEAFF. CDR3 DNA sequence: TGTGCCAGTAGTATTCCCGGGTTGAACTCTGAAGCTTTCTTT.

V is TRBV23-1 and J is TRBJ1-5, with D unclear. TRBV23-1 counts as an open reading frame of uncertain function. The V and J ends lost 4 bases and 2 bases respectively, with 6 bases between them. CDR3 length: 13 residues. The CDR3 nucleotides are TGCGCCAGCAGTCTTCGTGGCAATCAGCCCCAGCATTTT. It specifies CASSLRGNQPQHF.

The V and J genes are TRBV6-5 and TRBJ2-1; 10 positions agree with TRBD2. V was pared by 4 bases and J by 6 bases, with 9 bases of the junction left unmatched. The CDR3 sequence is 16 residues long. CDR1 MNHEY and CDR2 SVGAGI come from the germline V gene. The CDR3 bases are TGTGCCAGCAGTTCACTAGCGGGGAATTTATTCAATGAGCAGTTCTTC. It yields the protein CASSSLAGNLFNEQFF.

The rearrangement joins TRBV6-5 to TRBJ1-2; 7 bases map to TRBD1. The CDR3 consists of 13 residues. Losses at the gene ends were 7 bases for V and 4 bases for J; bases not matched to a gene: 6. Germline V gene sequence: CDR1 MNHEY, CDR2 SVGAGI. CDR3 nucleotides: TGTGCCAGCACCGAGGGACAGCCCTATGGCTACACCTTC. Translating it yields CASTEGQPYGYTF.

The chain has TRBV6-1 and TRBJ2-1; 11 bases line up with TRBD2. Germline-derived CDR1 and CDR2 are MNHNS and SASEGT. J was trimmed by 2 bases and V by 4 bases; bases with no gene match: 10. The CDR3 is made up of 18 amino acids. CDR3 loop: CASSAIPGLAEPYNEQFF. CDR3 DNA sequence: TGTGCCAGCAGTGCCATCCCGGGACTAGCGGAACCCTACAATGAGCAGTTCTTC.

The table lists this clone with a count of one. This sequence joins TRBV30 and TRBJ1-2, with no clear D. CDR3 size: 14 residues. Trimming took off 1 base at V and 4 bases at J, with 13 bases between the two ends. From germline, CDR1 is GTSNPN and CDR2 SVGIG (reference sequence). CDR3 nucleotide sequence: TGTGCCTGGAGTGCCCCCCGTGAGCGCTATGGCTACACCTTC. Translating it yields CAWSAPRERYGYTF.

The chain carries TRBV6-5 and TRBJ1-4; the D gene is possibly TRBD1 (5 bases). The CDR3 length is 15 residues. Germline V gives CDR1 MNHEY, CDR2 SVGAGI. V shed 2 bases and J shed 6 bases, with 13 bases lying between them. This chain's CDR3 is CASSYKAGTHEKLFF. DNA for the CDR3: TGTGCCAGCAGTTACAAAGCAGGGACTCATGAAAAACTGTTTTTT.

The chain employs TRBV5-1 and TRBJ1-4; TRBD1 agrees at 8 bases. The CDR3 covers 14 residues. In germline, CDR1 is SGHRS, CDR2 YFSETQ. The V and J ends lost 4 bases and 6 bases, in that order; junction bases with no gene match: 5. The CDR3, as DNA: TGCGCCAGCAGCCGGACAGGGCTAGATGAAAAACTGTTTTTT. Protein: CASSRTGLDEKLFF.

The chain carries TRBV6-5 and TRBJ2-7; possibly TRBD2 for D (5 bases). Trimming cost V 6 bases and J 5 bases, with 17 bases left between them. Germline loops: CDR1 MNHEY, CDR2 SVGAGI. This CDR3 is built from 14 residues. The CDR3 DNA follows: TGTGCCAGCAGACCCGAAACGCGGGTCCACGAGCAGTACTTC. Translation: CASRPETRVHEQYF.

The chain is built from TRBV29-1 and TRBJ2-7, with 10 bases that match TRBD2. The CDR3 has 13 amino acids. Trimming cost V 6 bases and J 3 bases; bases outside gene matches: 5. CDR1 is SQVTM, CDR2 ANQGSEA, per germline. The CDR3 region is CSVPAGGLYEQYF. The DNA for the CDR3 is TGCAGCGTCCCAGCGGGGGGGCTCTACGAGCAGTACTTC.

This chain uses TRBV6-5 with TRBJ2-1, with D perhaps TRBD1 or TRBD2 (5 bases each). The germline gives CDR1 MNHEY, CDR2 SVGAGI. This CDR3 is built from 12 residues. V shed 5 bases and J shed 9 bases, with 11 bases lying between them. In DNA, the CDR3 is TGTGCCAGCAGTGGGACCGTTCGTGAGCAGTTCTTC. This codes for CASSGTVREQFF.